Below, 16 T cell receptor beta chains from the same sample are listed, as sequenced in a study of CDR3 diversity in severe acne. TCRdb recomputed calls from the PCR reads with MiXCR, one row per CDR3 protein. The table has more than 80,000 distinct CDR3 sequences, 49% seen once. Sequencing was carried out using blood. Receptors originate from a male donor with severe acne vulgaris.

Note on this clonotype: One junction end does not reproduce the germline sequence, and a read error may be involved. The chain is built from TRBV11-2 and TRBJ1-2, with TRBD1 matching 8 bases. CDR1 and CDR2 from the germline V gene are SGHAT and FQNNGV. CDR3 length: 16 residues. The CDR3 DNA is TGTGCCAGCAGCCCCACTACCAGGGGGCTAAGGTATGGCAACACCTTC. Translated, it gives CASSPTTRGLRYGNTF.

The table lists this clonotype with a few counts. J is TRBJ2-1 and V is TRBV29-1; TRBD1 matches 9 bases. Per the germline V gene, CDR1 is SQVTM and CDR2 is ANQGSEA. The CDR3 runs 15 residues. J was trimmed by 4 bases and V by 7 bases; bases with no gene match: 11. The CDR3 loop reads CSGKQGASGYNEQFF. The CDR3 DNA sequence: TGCAGCGGTAAACAGGGGGCTTCTGGATACAATGAGCAGTTCTTC.

Many counts were recorded for this clonotype. The gene calls are TRBV6-1 and TRBJ2-7; D unresolved. The germline V gene has CDR1 MNHNS and CDR2 SASEGT. This CDR3 is 12 amino acids long. V shed 2 bases and J shed 12 bases, with 14 bases lying between them. CDR3 sequence reads: CASSETTVYRYF. The CDR3 coding sequence is TGTGCCAGCAGTGAAACGACGGTTTATCGGTACTTC.

Many counts were recorded for this clonotype. The V call is TRBV12-5, the J call TRBJ2-1; tentatively, D is TRBD2 (6 bases). The V gene's germline CDR1 is LGHNT and CDR2 FRNRAP. Trimming removed 4 bases at V and 9 bases at J, with 16 bases between. This CDR3 is built from 14 residues. CDR3 sequence: CASGSGGTPFEQFF. As DNA, the CDR3 is TGTGCTAGTGGTTCCGGCGGGACGCCGTTTGAGCAGTTCTTC.

With respect to this clonotype: An end of the junction does not agree with germline; a read error may underlie this. The V and J genes are TRBV7-6 and TRBJ2-7, with D uncertain. This CDR3 has 14 amino acids. The germline V gene encodes CDR1 SGHVS and CDR2 FNYEAQ. The CDR3 protein is CASSQEPGDYEQYF. Written as DNA, the CDR3 is TGCGCCAGCAGCCAAGAACCTGGGGACTACGAGCAGTACTTC.

The chain combines TRBV19 with TRBJ2-2; D call uncertain. The CDR3 is 13 amino acids. CDR1 and CDR2 (germline): LNHDA, SQIVND (reference sequence). Trimming took 10 bases from V and 6 from J, leaving 15 bases between them. The CDR3 is CAILWRGPGELFF. The CDR3, as DNA: TGTGCCATTCTTTGGAGAGGTCCCGGGGAGCTGTTTTTT.

On this clonotype: Since no conserved phenylalanine or tryptophan closes the CDR3, a read error is the likely cause. The limits of the CDR3 on the DNA are not certain, so only TCRdb's listed CDR3 is given. This chain links TRBV6-4 with TRBJ2-7; no check of the table's D call, TRBD1, against the DNA was made. The CDR3 length is 9 residues, termini included. Germline V CDR1 and CDR2: MRHNA, SNTAGT. CDR3 amino acids: CASSAGTDT.

This clonotype was seen ten or more times. The rearrangement uses TRBV28 and TRBJ2-7; 10 positions agree with TRBD1. Unmatched junction bases numbered 13, after V lost 5 bases and J lost 0 bases. The CDR3 covers 18 residues. The germline V gene has CDR1 MDHEN and CDR2 SYDVKM. The CDR3 protein is CASSPPEAGTGASYEQYF. The CDR3 DNA sequence: TGTGCCAGCAGTCCCCCGGAGGCCGGGACAGGGGCCTCCTACGAGCAGTACTTC.

V gene TRBV24-1 combines with J gene TRBJ2-7; either TRBD1 or TRBD2 may supply D (5 bases each). Germline CDR1 reads KGHDR; CDR2 reads SFDVKD. This CDR3 has 13 amino acids. Trimming pared 1 base from V and 6 bases from J, leaving 9 bases between. The CDR3 protein is CATSDFRDGEQYF. CDR3 coding DNA: TGTGCCACCAGTGATTTTCGGGACGGCGAGCAGTACTTC.

This clonotype was seen a few times. No conserved phenylalanine or tryptophan ends this CDR3, so it is likely a read error. This rearrangement joins TRBV5-1 to TRBJ2-1; D is perhaps TRBD1 or TRBD2 (5 bases each). V was clipped by 0 bases and J by 2 bases, with 9 bases between them. CDR3 length: 15 residues. The germline V gene has CDR1 SGHRS and CDR2 YFSETQ. This chain's CDR3 is CASSLEGEPYNEQFR. The CDR3 DNA reads as TGCGCCAGCAGCTTGGAAGGGGAGCCCTACAATGAGCAGTTCAGA.

The rearrangement uses TRBV6-4 and TRBJ2-2, with 8 bases aligning to TRBD1. V lost 5 bases to trimming and J lost 1 base; unmatched junction nucleotides: 3. CDR1 and CDR2 from the germline V gene are MRHNA and SNTAGT. This CDR3 spans 15 amino acids. CDR3 sequence: CASSPGTGNTGELFF. The CDR3 DNA reads as TGTGCCAGCAGTCCGGGGACAGGGAACACCGGGGAGCTGTTTTTT.

In its sample, this clonotype was seen a few times. The chain has TRBV4-2 and TRBJ2-3, with 9 nucleotides matching TRBD2. Germline-derived CDR1 and CDR2 are LGHNA and YNFKEQ. The length of the CDR3 is 15 residues. V lost 2 bases and J lost 1; bases outside the gene matches: 1. This chain's CDR3 is CASSQRTSGTDTQYF. DNA of the CDR3: TGTGCCAGCAGCCAACGGACTAGCGGCACAGATACGCAGTATTTT.

Points on this clonotype: A much larger clone differs by one base, so this may be a read error. The gene calls are TRBV7-2 and TRBJ1-2; no reliable D call. CDR1 is SGHTA, CDR2 FQGNSA, per germline. The CDR3 runs to 15 residues. Trimming left V 1 base short and J 5 bases short, with 14 bases between. The CDR3 coding sequence is TGTGCCAGCAGCTTAGAACTTACTAGAGGGTATGGCTACACCTTC. Amino acid sequence: CASSLELTRGYGYTF.

This clonotype was observed many times. The rearrangement links TRBV19 to TRBJ2-3; a possible D gene is TRBD2 (6 bases). Germline-derived CDR1 and CDR2 are LNHDA and SQIVND (reference sequence). V dropped 5 bases and J dropped 4 bases, with 16 bases sitting between them. This CDR3 region has 15 residues. The CDR3 region is CASSDPGRIADTQYF. CDR3 nucleotide sequence: TGTGCCAGTAGTGACCCAGGGAGGATAGCAGATACGCAGTATTTT.

This clonotype came up a few times. This chain connects TRBV29-1 to TRBJ2-7; 7 bases match TRBD1. CDR1 and CDR2 (germline): SQVTM, ANQGSEA. CDR3 length equals 13 residues. Trimming at V came to 8 bases and at J to 2 bases, leaving 9 bases not matched to a gene. This CDR3 is CSSSRQGAYEQYV. DNA for the CDR3: TGCAGCTCCTCCCGGCAGGGGGCCTACGAGCAGTACGTC.

Details on this clonotype: A read error may be the cause here, since a much bigger clone is one base away. V is TRBV20-1 and J is TRBJ2-1; TRBD1 might be the D (7 bases). Per germline, CDR1 DFQATT and CDR2 SNEGSKA (reference sequence). The CDR3 runs to 15 residues. The V end lost 6 bases, the J end lost 0 bases, and 15 bases lay between the germline ends. The CDR3 nucleotides read TGCAGTGCCCCCCCAGGGGGGAGCTCCTACAATGAGCAGTTCTTC. Its protein product is CSAPPGGSSYNEQFF.